The rows below give T cell receptor beta chains drawn from one sample of a study of cytomegalovirus exposure and HLA in healthy donors. Sequencing used immunoSEQ multiplex PCR; TCRdb keeps in-frame clones, though not all of them. The sample gives approximately 120,000 clones, around 94% of which show up once; roughly 1.2% is in the top ten. Material: PBMCs. Receptor source: a woman between 18 and 29 years old in good health and CMV-seronegative. Both conserved end residues are part of each CDR3. A D gene is named only where the DNA matches it firmly. Some rows have no size entry. The others give once, few or many, or a class for an expanded clone.

clone_size	v_call	d_call	j_call	cdr3_nt	cdr3_aa
once	TRBV5-4	.	TRBJ1-5	TGTGCCAGCAGCTTCGGTCGCGGTAGCAATCAGCCCCAGCATTTT	CASSFGRGSNQPQHF
.	TRBV10-3	TRBD2	TRBJ2-4	TGTGCCATCAGCGTGACTAGCGAAAGGCCCCTAGCCAAAAACATTCAGTACTTC	CAISVTSERPLAKNIQYF
.	TRBV7-6	.	TRBJ2-5	TGTGCCAGCTCCCGTTTCCCGGGTCAACAAGAGACCCAGTACTTC	CASSRFPGQQETQYF
.	TRBV5-4	TRBD1	TRBJ2-7	TGTGCCAGCAGCCTACAGGGGTTCGTTTACGAGCAGTACTTC	CASSLQGFVYEQYF
.	TRBV5-1	.	TRBJ2-3	TGCGCCAGCAGCTTGGGGCAGGACACAGATACGCAGTATTTT	CASSLGQDTDTQYF
.	TRBV5-6	.	TRBJ1-5	TGTGCCAGCAGCTCGGGGACTGCGGGAAATCAGCCCCAGCATTTT	CASSSGTAGNQPQHF
.	TRBV5-1	.	TRBJ1-2	TGCGCCAGCCGGTTTGTCTTCGAGGAGGAATATGGCTACACCTTC	CASRFVFEEEYGYTF
.	TRBV5-8	.	TRBJ2-1	TGTGCCAGCAGCGCTGGGACAAAAAAAAGCTCCTACAATGAGCAGTTCTTC	CASSAGTKKSSYNEQFF
.	TRBV21-1	.	TRBJ2-7	TGTGCCAGCAGCCCGCTAGCTAGCGGGAGATACGAGCAGTACTTC	CASSPLASGRYEQYF
.	TRBV5-1	TRBD2	TRBJ2-5	TGCGCCAGCAGCTTGGTCCCTGCTAGCGGGGGGAACCAAGAGACCCAGTACTTC	CASSLVPASGGNQETQYF
.	TRBV27	TRBD2	TRBJ2-3	TGTGCCAGCACCCGGGGACTAGGAGCAGATACGCAGTATTTT	CASTRGLGADTQYF
once	TRBV19	.	TRBJ1-3	TGTGCCAGTAGTATGACAGGACACTCTGGAAACACCATATATTTT	CASSMTGHSGNTIYF
.	TRBV9	.	TRBJ2-3	TGTGCCAGCAGCGTAGCGGGGGGCCTTGCAGATACGCAGTATTTT	CASSVAGGLADTQYF
.	TRBV6-5	TRBD1	TRBJ1-5	TGTGCCAGCAGGTCCGGGACAGGGCTCAATCAGCCCCAGCATTTT	CASRSGTGLNQPQHF
.	TRBV30	.	TRBJ1-3	TGTGCCTGGAGTTCCTCGAGCTCTGGAAACACCATATATTTT	CAWSSSSSGNTIYF